This section outlines one T cell receptor (beta chain) sequence together with its context. Its antigen is currently unknown. PCR amplification relied on 60 Vbeta primers (plus 13 Jbeta primers). Clones were sequenced by immunoSEQ multiplex PCR, and TCRdb holds only the in-frame ones, with some missing. The sample shows tens of thousands of clones, and around 12% sits with its ten largest clones. The sample originates from a study of cytomegalovirus exposure and HLA in healthy donors. In the study overall: One earlier analysis, a look at roughly 180 million T cells, found almost 120 million unique TCR beta sequences. Unique TCRs from HLA-typed donors, 70 million to 100 million of them, were held in an early data release. The study, taken as a whole, reports: A missense variant in DCLRE1C was later tied to TCR beta V- and J-gene trimming. Donor immune exposure was known only as CMV serostatus.

Material for sequencing was PBMCs. This TCR derives from a man younger than 35 in good health and CMV-seropositive.

The CDR3 nucleotides read TGTGCCTGGAGGCGGGGAAGGTCCTACAATGAGCAGTTCTTC. Its protein is CAWRRGRSYNEQFF. The V gene is TRBV30, the J gene TRBJ2-1; D possibly corresponds to TRBD2 (6 bases). The ends were cut back, 3 bases at V and 1 base at J, with 10 bases in the middle. The CDR3 sequence is 14 residues long. Germline CDR1 and CDR2: GTSNPN and SVGIG (reference sequence). The variable domain in full, with the rest retrieved from reference TRBV30 and TRBJ2-1, is SQTIHQWPATLVQPVGSPLSLECTVEGTSNPNLYWYRQAAGRGLQLLFYSVGIGQISSEVPQNLSASRPQDRQFILSSKKLLLSDSGFYLCAWRRGRSYNEQFFGPGTRLTVL.